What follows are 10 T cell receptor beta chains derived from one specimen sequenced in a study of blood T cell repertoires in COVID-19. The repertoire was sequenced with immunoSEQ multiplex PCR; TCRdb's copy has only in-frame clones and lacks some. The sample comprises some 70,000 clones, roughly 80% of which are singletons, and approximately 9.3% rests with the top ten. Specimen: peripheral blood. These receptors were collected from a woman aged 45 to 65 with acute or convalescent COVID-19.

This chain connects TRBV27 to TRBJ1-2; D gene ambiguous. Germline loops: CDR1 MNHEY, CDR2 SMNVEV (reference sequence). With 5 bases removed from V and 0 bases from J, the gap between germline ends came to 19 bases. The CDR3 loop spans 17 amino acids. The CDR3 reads CASSPKVGEMTNYGYTF. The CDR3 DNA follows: TGTGCCAGCAGTCCAAAGGTTGGGGAGATGACTAACTATGGCTACACCTTC.

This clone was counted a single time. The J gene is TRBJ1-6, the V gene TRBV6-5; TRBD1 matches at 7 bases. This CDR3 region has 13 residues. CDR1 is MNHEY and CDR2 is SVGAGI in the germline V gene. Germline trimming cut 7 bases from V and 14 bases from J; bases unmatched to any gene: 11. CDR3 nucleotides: TGTGCCAGCATCAACACCCTGGACAGGTCCCTCCACTTT. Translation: CASINTLDRSLHF.

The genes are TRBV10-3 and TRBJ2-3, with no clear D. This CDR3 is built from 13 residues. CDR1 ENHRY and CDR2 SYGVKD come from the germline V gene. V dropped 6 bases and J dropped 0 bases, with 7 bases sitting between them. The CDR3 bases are TGTGCCATCAGAATCACTAGCACAGATACGCAGTATTTT. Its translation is CAIRITSTDTQYF.

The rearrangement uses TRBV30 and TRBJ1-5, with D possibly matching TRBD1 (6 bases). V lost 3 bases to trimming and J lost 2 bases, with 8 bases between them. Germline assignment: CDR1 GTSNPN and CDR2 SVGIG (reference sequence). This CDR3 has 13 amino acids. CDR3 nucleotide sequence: TGTGCCTGGAGCTCAGGGGGCAATCAGCCCCAGCATTTT. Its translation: CAWSSGGNQPQHF.

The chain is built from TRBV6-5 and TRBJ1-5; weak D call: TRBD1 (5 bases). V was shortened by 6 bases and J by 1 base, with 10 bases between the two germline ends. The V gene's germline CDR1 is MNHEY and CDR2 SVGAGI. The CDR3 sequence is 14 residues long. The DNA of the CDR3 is TGTGCCAGCAGAGCGGGGACCAGCAATCAGCCCCAGCATTTT. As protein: CASRAGTSNQPQHF.

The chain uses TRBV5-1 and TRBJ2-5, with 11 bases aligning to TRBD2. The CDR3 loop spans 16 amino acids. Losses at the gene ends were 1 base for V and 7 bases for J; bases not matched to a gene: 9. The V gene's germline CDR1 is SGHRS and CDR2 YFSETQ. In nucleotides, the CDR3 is TGCGCCAGCAGCTTGAGCCTAGCGGGAGGAATGGTGACCCAGTACTTC. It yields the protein CASSLSLAGGMVTQYF.

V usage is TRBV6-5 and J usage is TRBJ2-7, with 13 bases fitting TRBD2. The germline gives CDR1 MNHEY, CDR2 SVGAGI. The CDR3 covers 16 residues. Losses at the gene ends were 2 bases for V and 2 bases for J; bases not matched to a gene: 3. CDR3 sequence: CASSYRTSGGTYEQYF. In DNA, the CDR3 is TGTGCCAGCAGTTACAGGACTAGCGGGGGAACCTACGAGCAGTACTTC.

The CDR3 sequence is CASSRPGTSYNEQFF. The CDR3 DNA follows: TGTGCCAGCAGCCGTCCCGGGACTTCCTACAATGAGCAGTTCTTC. The chain has TRBV7-3 and TRBJ2-1; TRBD2 might be the D (6 bases). The CDR3 is 15 amino acids. Trimming shortened V by 5 bases and J by 1 base, and 12 bases separated the two germline ends. Germline V lookup: CDR1 SGHTA, CDR2 FQGTGA.

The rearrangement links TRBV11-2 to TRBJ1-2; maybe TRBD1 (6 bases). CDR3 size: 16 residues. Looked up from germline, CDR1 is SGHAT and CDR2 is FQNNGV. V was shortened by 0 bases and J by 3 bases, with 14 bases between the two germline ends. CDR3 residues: CASSLDGDWTDYGYTF. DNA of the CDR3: TGTGCCAGCAGCTTAGATGGGGATTGGACAGACTATGGCTACACCTTC.

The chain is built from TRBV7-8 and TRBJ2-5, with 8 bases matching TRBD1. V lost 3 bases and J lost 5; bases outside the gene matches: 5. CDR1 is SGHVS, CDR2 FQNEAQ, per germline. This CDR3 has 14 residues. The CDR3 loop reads CASSFAGGAETQYF. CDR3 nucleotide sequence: TGTGCCAGCAGCTTCGCAGGGGGCGCGGAGACCCAGTACTTC.